The 26 T cell receptor beta chains reported below all come from one sample, sequenced in a study of cytomegalovirus exposure and HLA in healthy donors. PCR amplification relied on 60 Vbeta primers (plus 13 Jbeta primers). Some clones are missing from TCRdb's copy, which holds only in-frame ones; the method was immunoSEQ multiplex PCR. The table has around 55,000 clones, approximately 71% seen once. Specimen: PBMCs. Receptor source: a man aged 40-49 years in good health and CMV-seropositive.

Notes on this clone: Different DNA sequences within this sample yield the same CDR3. This chain links TRBV5-1 with TRBJ1-1; tentatively, D is TRBD1 (6 bases). The germline V gene has CDR1 SGHRS and CDR2 YFSETQ. Trimming took 3 bases from V and 2 from J, leaving 11 bases between them. The CDR3 contains 14 residues. The CDR3 DNA follows: TGCGCCAGCAGCTCATTACAGGGAAACACTGAAGCTTTCTTT. It codes for CASSSLQGNTEAFF.

This clone has only one observation. V gene TRBV5-4 combines with J gene TRBJ2-3; TRBD1 matches 10 bases. V was clipped by 1 base and J by 7 bases; unmatched bases: 6. The length of the CDR3 is 15 residues. Per the germline V gene, CDR1 is SGHNT and CDR2 is YYREEE (reference sequence). CDR3 sequence: CASSLTGQGSYTQYF. The DNA for the CDR3 is TGTGCCAGCAGCTTGACGGGACAGGGGTCGTATACGCAGTATTTT.

The chain carries TRBV6-5 and TRBJ2-7; D might be TRBD1 (5 bases). Germline CDR1 MNHEY, CDR2 SVGAGI. The CDR3 consists of 14 residues. V was trimmed by 2 bases and J by 0 bases, leaving 8 bases between them. The CDR3, as DNA: TGTGCCAGCAGTTACGGGGCGAGCTCCTACGAGCAGTACTTC. Translated, it gives CASSYGASSYEQYF.

The rearrangement uses TRBV18 and TRBJ1-2; TRBD1 aligns across 11 bases. The CDR3 length is 18 residues. J gave up 3 bases and V 3 bases, and 12 bases lay outside the gene matches. Per germline, CDR1 KGHSH and CDR2 LQKENI. The CDR3: CASSPGQGAPNRDYGYTF. CDR3 DNA: TGTGCCAGCTCACCCGGACAGGGGGCCCCTAATAGGGACTATGGCTACACCTTC.

The chain recombines TRBV5-1 with TRBJ1-2, with a tentative D call TRBD1 (6 bases). The CDR3 has 15 amino acids. Germline CDR1 is SGHRS and CDR2 is YFSETQ. V lost 2 bases and J lost 1, with 12 bases in between. CDR3 protein: CASSLAGGFNYGYTF. CDR3 nucleotides: TGCGCCAGCAGCTTAGCGGGGGGCTTTAACTATGGCTACACCTTC.

The rearrangement uses TRBV5-1 and TRBJ2-2, with 9 nucleotides matching TRBD2. V was clipped by 9 bases and J by 4 bases; unmatched bases: 13. CDR3 length: 16 amino acids. Germline V gene sequence: CDR1 SGHRS, CDR2 YFSETQ. CDR3 coding DNA: TGCGCCACCCGCCGGGCGGGGGGGCGAGGCACCGGGGAGCTGTTTTTT. Protein: CATRRAGGRGTGELFF. The whole variable domain, remainder taken from reference TRBV5-1 and TRBJ2-2, is KAGVTQTPRYLIKTRGQQVTLSCSPISGHRSVSWYQQTPGQGLQFLFEYFSETQRNKGNFPGRFSGRQFSNSRSEMNVSTLELGDSALYLCATRRAGGRGTGELFFGEGSRLTVL.

This clone was seen a few times. The V gene is TRBV5-4, the J gene TRBJ1-1, with D possibly TRBD1 on 5 matching bases. Germline V gene sequence: CDR1 SGHNT, CDR2 YYREEE (reference sequence). The CDR3 is made up of 14 amino acids. Trimming cost V 4 bases and J 1 base, with 11 bases left between them. CDR3 sequence: CASSDTQENTEAFF. Here the CDR3 DNA reads TGTGCCAGCAGCGATACACAGGAGAACACTGAAGCTTTCTTT.

The V and J genes are TRBV7-3 and TRBJ2-5; no clear D gene. Trimming left V 2 bases short and J 5 bases short, with 12 bases between. This CDR3 comprises 14 residues. Germline V gives CDR1 SGHTA, CDR2 FQGTGA. The CDR3 here is CASSLGGPGETQYF. In DNA form, the CDR3 reads TGTGCCAGCAGCTTAGGCGGCCCTGGGGAGACCCAGTACTTC.

This clone has a handful of counts. The gene calls are TRBV5-1 and TRBJ2-1; TRBD2 aligns across 7 bases. The V segment lost 7 bases and the J segment 4 bases; nucleotides outside the gene matches: 8. Germline loops: CDR1 SGHRS, CDR2 YFSETQ. The CDR3 is 14 amino acids. CDR3 region: CASRSGETYNEQFF. DNA for the CDR3: TGCGCCAGCCGCAGCGGGGAAACATACAATGAGCAGTTCTTC.

V usage is TRBV5-1 and J usage is TRBJ2-7, with TRBD2 matching 7 bases. Germline values: CDR1 SGHRS, CDR2 YFSETQ. With V trimmed by 4 bases and J by 2 bases, 12 bases remained unmatched. The length of the CDR3 is 16 residues. CDR3 nucleotides: TGCGCCAGCAGCGGCCACGCTAGCGGACTTACCTACGAGCAGTACTTC. This encodes CASSGHASGLTYEQYF.

CDR3 DNA sequence: TGTGCCTTGCTGACCGGGCGGGGGGCCATACGGCAGTATTTT. Translating it yields CALLTGRGAIRQYF. The chain links TRBV30 to TRBJ2-3, with TRBD2 matching over 8 bases. The CDR3 loop spans 14 amino acids. Germline lookup yields CDR1 GTSNPN and CDR2 SVGIG (reference sequence). Trimming cost V 7 bases and J 11 bases; bases outside gene matches: 17.

V gene TRBV30 combines with J gene TRBJ2-7, with D perhaps matching TRBD1 (6 bases). CDR1 GTSNPN and CDR2 SVGIG come from the germline V gene (reference sequence). CDR3 length: 15 residues. Deletions cut 2 bases from V and 2 bases from J, with 16 bases between. The CDR3 nucleotides read TGTGCCTGGAGTCCATCCGGGACACCGCCCTACGAGCAGTACTTC. Encoded protein: CAWSPSGTPPYEQYF.

V and J are TRBV4-1 and TRBJ1-2, with 9 bases lining up with TRBD1. Germline V gene data show CDR1 as MGHRA and CDR2 as YSYEKL. CDR3 size: 14 residues. V lost 6 bases and J lost 3; bases outside the gene matches: 5. The CDR3 region is CASSRRDRDYGYTF. The CDR3 DNA follows: TGCGCCAGCAGTCGCCGGGACAGGGACTATGGCTACACCTTC.

The chain links TRBV2 to TRBJ2-2, with no clear D. In germline, CDR1 is SNHLY, CDR2 FYNNEI. Trimming left V 7 bases short and J 5 bases short, with 11 bases between. The CDR3 consists of 13 residues. The CDR3 sequence: CASTRTETGELFF. The DNA for the CDR3 is TGTGCCAGCACACGAACAGAGACCGGGGAGCTGTTTTTT.

The chain employs TRBV27 and TRBJ1-5, with D possibly TRBD1 on 5 matching bases. In germline, CDR1 is MNHEY, CDR2 SMNVEV (reference sequence). Trimming shortened V by 6 bases and J by 4 bases, and 16 bases separated the two germline ends. CDR3 length: 15 residues. In nucleotides, the CDR3 is TGTGCCAGCAGGTACCGGGGGGAGTGGAATCAGCCCCAGCATTTT. Translating gives CASRYRGEWNQPQHF.

CDR3 nucleotide sequence: TGTGCCAGCAGCCCTGGGACAGGCCCCGACAATCAGCCCCAGCATTTT. This translates into CASSPGTGPDNQPQHF. The rearrangement links TRBV5-8 to TRBJ1-5; the match to TRBD1 covers 8 bases. J lost 3 bases, V lost 4 bases, and 9 bases had no gene match. Germline CDR1 SGHTS, CDR2 YDEGEE. This CDR3 is built from 16 residues.

The chain combines TRBV4-3 with TRBJ1-6, with D possibly TRBD1 on 6 matching bases. Germline CDR1 LGHNA, CDR2 YSLEER. Trimming shortened V by 5 bases and J by 7 bases, and 15 bases separated the two germline ends. The CDR3 runs 15 residues. CDR3 coding DNA: TGCGCCAGCAGCGCTATACAGGGCGCGAATTCACCCCTCCACTTT. Its translation: CASSAIQGANSPLHF.

The chain combines TRBV7-2 with TRBJ2-5, with 11 bases lining up with TRBD2. Per germline, CDR1 SGHTA and CDR2 FQGNSA. Unmatched junction bases numbered 7, after V lost 0 bases and J lost 7 bases. The CDR3 is 16 residues long. The CDR3 here is CASSLAPGLAGGTQYF. CDR3 coding DNA: TGTGCCAGCAGCTTAGCCCCTGGACTAGCGGGTGGGACCCAGTACTTC.

This chain joins TRBV7-2 and TRBJ1-2; D is undetermined. The ends were cut back, 1 base at V and 8 bases at J, with 17 bases in the middle. Germline CDR1 SGHTA, CDR2 FQGNSA. The CDR3 totals 15 residues. CDR3: CASSLVTGEVGGYTF. The CDR3 coding sequence is TGTGCCAGCAGCTTAGTAACCGGGGAGGTAGGCGGCTACACCTTC.

This clone has a single count. The gene calls are TRBV5-4 and TRBJ1-2; tentatively, D is TRBD1 (6 bases). The CDR3 spans 15 residues. The V gene lost 1 base and the J gene lost 5 bases, with 15 bases spanning the gap. The germline V gene encodes CDR1 SGHNT and CDR2 YYREEE (reference sequence). The chain's CDR3 is CASSLSQGLIYGYTF. The CDR3 DNA sequence: TGTGCCAGCAGCTTGTCACAGGGCTTAATATATGGCTACACCTTC.

DNA of the CDR3: TGTGCCAGCACGGAGCGGGGGAAAACATCCTACGAGCAGTACTTC. This encodes CASTERGKTSYEQYF. V is TRBV6-1 and J is TRBJ2-7; 8 bases map to TRBD2. This CDR3 is built from 15 residues. CDR1 and CDR2 (germline): MNHNS, SASEGT. The V segment lost 7 bases and the J segment 1 base; nucleotides outside the gene matches: 9.

The CDR3 sequence is CASSIAASLGTQYF. In DNA form, the CDR3 reads TGTGCCAGTAGTATCGCGGCTAGTCTTGGGACCCAGTACTTC. V is TRBV19 and J is TRBJ2-5; D is unclear. The germline gives CDR1 LNHDA, CDR2 SQIVND (reference sequence). The CDR3 has 14 residues. V was pared by 3 bases and J by 7 bases, with 15 bases between.

V gene TRBV5-5 combines with J gene TRBJ1-2; D is uncertain. The germline V gene has CDR1 SGHKS and CDR2 YYEKEE (reference sequence). The V gene lost 0 bases and the J gene lost 2 bases, with 8 bases spanning the gap. This CDR3 is built from 14 residues. Here the CDR3 reads CASSLVVVNYGYTF. The CDR3 coding sequence is TGTGCCAGCAGCTTGGTCGTTGTCAACTATGGCTACACCTTC.

This chain connects TRBV7-2 to TRBJ1-5; 8 nucleotides match TRBD1. CDR1 and CDR2 (germline): SGHTA, FQGNSA. V gave up 5 bases and J gave up 7 bases; unmatched junction bases: 13. The CDR3 loop spans 16 amino acids. The CDR3 spells CASSLSRGRYEQPQHF. In DNA form, the CDR3 reads TGTGCCAGCAGCCTTAGCAGGGGGCGGTACGAGCAGCCCCAGCATTTT.

The chain combines TRBV6-6 with TRBJ1-2; a possible D gene is TRBD1 (6 bases). This CDR3 is 13 amino acids long. CDR1 and CDR2 from the germline V gene are MNHNY and SVGAGI (reference sequence). Trimming left V 7 bases short and J 8 bases short, with 17 bases between. CDR3 region: CASNPDRARGYTF. CDR3 nucleotide sequence: TGTGCCAGCAACCCGGACAGAGCCAGAGGCTACACCTTC.

This chain uses TRBV27 with TRBJ2-6; 7 nucleotides line up with TRBD2. The germline CDR1 and CDR2 sequences are MNHEY and SMNVEV (reference sequence). There are 15 residues in the CDR3. After removal of 4 bases from V and 0 bases from J, the junction contained 0 bases not matched to a gene. The DNA of the CDR3 is TGTGCCAGCAGTTCGGGGGGCTCTGGGGCCAACGTCCTGACTTTC. It codes for CASSSGGSGANVLTF. Combining the CDR3 with reference TRBV27 and TRBJ2-6 gives the whole variable domain EAQVTQNPRYLITVTGKKLTVTCSQNMNHEYMSWYRQDPGLGLRQIYYSMNVEVTDKGDVPEGYKVSRKEKRNFPLILESPSPNQTSLYFCASSSGGSGANVLTFGAGSRLTVL.